The source of this TCR beta chain is a study of T cell responses to AZD1222 COVID-19 vaccine. V was pared by 4 bases and J by 7 bases, with 7 bases of the junction left unmatched. The CDR3 loop spans 14 amino acids. The germline CDR1 and CDR2 sequences are MNHEY and SVGEGT. Overall study findings and caveats: Donors were mostly white British, more females; clonal diversity possibly underestimated. Breadth and depth of Spike-specific TCRs rose after two AZD1222 doses. Repertoires were obtained only post-peak T cell response. Close to half of all spike-specific TCRs reportedly target regions of the variants that are unmutated.

Data came from immunoSEQ multiplex PCR; TCRdb stores just in-frame clones and leaves some out. The data hold fewer than 200,000 clones, with around 90% observed a single time. A note on this clone: Its antigen remains unidentified.

This sequence joins TRBV6-2 or TRBV6-3 and TRBJ2-1, with TRBD1 matching 7 bases. The source is an adult in good health. Sequenced material: peripheral blood, taken on day 0 of AZD1222 vaccination. The CDR3 is CASSWRTGKNEQFF. The CDR3 DNA sequence: TGTGCCAGCAGTTGGCGGACAGGCAAAAATGAGCAGTTCTTC.